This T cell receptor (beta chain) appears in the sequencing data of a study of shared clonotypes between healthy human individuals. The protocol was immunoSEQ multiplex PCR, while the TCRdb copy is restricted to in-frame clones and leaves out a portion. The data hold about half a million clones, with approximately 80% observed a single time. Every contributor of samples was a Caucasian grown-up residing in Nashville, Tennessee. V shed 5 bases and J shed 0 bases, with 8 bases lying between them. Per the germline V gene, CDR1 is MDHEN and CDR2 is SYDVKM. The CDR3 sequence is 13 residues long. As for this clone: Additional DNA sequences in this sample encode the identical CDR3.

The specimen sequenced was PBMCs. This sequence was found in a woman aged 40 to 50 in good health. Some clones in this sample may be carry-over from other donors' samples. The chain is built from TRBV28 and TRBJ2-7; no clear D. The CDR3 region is CASSAPSSYEQYF. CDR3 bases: TGTGCCAGCAGTGCGCCAAGCTCCTACGAGCAGTACTTC.